The T cell receptor beta chain under discussion was sequenced for a study of T cell responses to AZD1222 COVID-19 vaccine. Clones were read by immunoSEQ multiplex PCR, and TCRdb kept only the in-frame ones, dropping some. In the table there are 200,000 or so clones, 94% of which are singletons. The CDR3 length is 14 residues. Trimming left V 4 bases short and J 0 bases short, with 13 bases between. Germline V gives CDR1 SQVTM, CDR2 ANQGSEA. V gene TRBV29-1 combines with J gene TRBJ2-7; no clear D gene. The material sequenced was peripheral blood, taken on day 0 of AZD1222 vaccination. The clonotype was recovered from an adult in good health. CDR3 protein: CSVGRTHPSYEQYF. The CDR3 DNA is TGCAGCGTTGGAAGAACACACCCCTCCTACGAGCAGTACTTC.